These 28 T cell receptor beta chains originate from one sample sequenced in a study of blood T cell repertoires in COVID-19. The method was immunoSEQ multiplex PCR; TCRdb's version includes in-frame clones alone and lacks a portion of them. The table has about 330,000 clones, approximately 88% seen once. Sequencing was performed on PBMCs or T cells enriched from blood (not recorded which). The receptors shown here come from a man in his thirties or forties who had recovered from COVID-19.

The rearrangement uses TRBV6-5 and TRBJ1-1, with 8 bases fitting TRBD1. Germline assignment: CDR1 MNHEY and CDR2 SVGAGI. This CDR3 spans 14 amino acids. Trimming removed 7 bases from V and 4 bases from J; junction bases left unmatched: 8. CDR3 coding DNA: TGTGCCAGCATCCAACAGGGGGGAGGCACTGAAGCTTTCTTT. As protein: CASIQQGGGTEAFF.

Only one count was recorded for this clone. Distinct nucleotide sequences in the sample also encode this CDR3. The rearrangement links TRBV9 to TRBJ1-4; 9 nucleotides agree with TRBD1. CDR3 length: 15 residues. V lost 2 bases, J lost 2 bases, and 1 base stayed unmatched. Germline V lookup: CDR1 SGDLS, CDR2 YYNGEE. The DNA for the CDR3 is TGTGCCAGCAGCGTGGGACAGGGCACTAATGAAAAACTGTTTTTT. The encoded protein is CASSVGQGTNEKLFF.

Points on this clone: Different DNA sequences within this sample yield the same CDR3. CDR3 coding DNA: TGTGCCAGCTCACCAGCGTCCACAGATACGCAGTATTTT. Protein product: CASSPASTDTQYF. The chain combines TRBV18 with TRBJ2-3; no firm D call. This CDR3 is built from 13 residues. V lost 2 bases to trimming and J lost 2 bases, with 5 bases between them. The germline V gene encodes CDR1 KGHSH and CDR2 LQKENI.

This chain uses TRBV27 with TRBJ1-3; D unresolved. This CDR3 spans 16 amino acids. Between the trimmed V and J ends, which lost 2 bases and 0 bases, there was a span of 11 bases. Germline CDR1 is MNHEY and CDR2 is SMNVEV (reference sequence). CDR3 DNA: TGTGCCAGCAGTTTAACGGGGTTTAGCTCTGGAAACACCATATATTTT. Its protein product is CASSLTGFSSGNTIYF.

The V call is TRBV5-1, the J call TRBJ2-2; no clear D gene. V lost 4 bases to trimming and J lost 10 bases, with 17 bases between them. CDR1 is SGHRS and CDR2 is YFSETQ in the germline V gene. The CDR3 contains 14 residues. The CDR3 sequence is CASSHRPASEELFF. For the CDR3, the DNA is TGCGCCAGCAGCCACAGACCCGCCTCCGAGGAGCTGTTTTTT.

The chain employs TRBV15 and TRBJ1-5; 7 bases are a match to TRBD1. After removal of 4 bases from V and 1 base from J, the junction contained 4 bases not matched to a gene. Germline CDR1 LNHNV, CDR2 YYDKDF (reference sequence). CDR3 size: 15 residues. The CDR3 here is CATSTGGVSNQPQHF. The CDR3 DNA sequence: TGTGCCACCAGCACAGGGGGAGTGAGCAATCAGCCCCAGCATTTT.

The chain uses TRBV4-2 and TRBJ2-2, with a tentative D call TRBD2 (5 bases). V was clipped by 3 bases and J by 3 bases, with 8 bases between them. Germline V gives CDR1 LGHNA, CDR2 YNFKEQ. The CDR3 is made up of 14 amino acids. The CDR3 is CASSHGLDTGELFF. DNA for the CDR3: TGTGCCAGCAGCCATGGACTTGACACCGGGGAGCTGTTTTTT.

The chain links TRBV11-2 to TRBJ1-1; D uncertain. The ends were cut back, 9 bases at V and 11 bases at J, with 10 bases in the middle. Looked up from germline, CDR1 is SGHAT and CDR2 is FQNNGV. CDR3 length: 9 amino acids. The CDR3 protein is CAREIVAFF. CDR3 sequence (DNA): TGTGCCAGGGAGATTGTGGCTTTCTTT.

In the case of this clone: A much more abundant neighbour one base away suggests this may be a read error. The chain uses TRBV28 and TRBJ2-7; 7 nucleotides match TRBD1. The CDR3 is 14 amino acids. Trimming removed 5 bases from V and 0 bases from J; junction bases left unmatched: 4. Germline V gene data show CDR1 as MDHEN and CDR2 as SYDVKM. The CDR3 loop is CASSEGDSSYEQYF. Written as DNA, the CDR3 is TGTGCCAGCAGTGAGGGGGACAGCTCCTACGAGCAGTACTTC.

The chain uses TRBV9 and TRBJ2-3, with TRBD2 matching over 13 bases. Losses at the gene ends were 3 bases for V and 0 bases for J; bases not matched to a gene: 10. Germline CDR1 and CDR2: SGDLS and YYNGEE. The CDR3 spans 19 residues. CDR3 in DNA: TGTGCCAGCAGCGCACTAGCGGGGGGGCCTATTAAGAGCACAGATACGCAGTATTTT. Amino acid sequence: CASSALAGGPIKSTDTQYF.

With respect to this clone: Other DNA sequences in this sample translate to the same CDR3. J is TRBJ2-3 and V is TRBV5-4; tentatively, D is TRBD1 (5 bases). The CDR3 length is 13 residues. V lost 1 base and J lost 4, with 7 bases in between. Germline lookup yields CDR1 SGHNT and CDR2 YYREEE (reference sequence). CDR3 sequence reads: CASSLKGADTQYF. The CDR3 region has the DNA TGTGCCAGCAGCTTGAAAGGGGCAGATACGCAGTATTTT.

The V call is TRBV6-5, the J call TRBJ1-5, with 8 bases lining up with TRBD1. CDR1 and CDR2 from the germline V gene are MNHEY and SVGAGI. The CDR3 consists of 13 residues. The J segment lost 13 bases and the V segment lost 5 bases, leaving 10 bases of the junction unmatched. The CDR3: CASSRTGRENQHF. CDR3 nucleotide sequence: TGTGCCAGCAGTCGGACAGGGAGGGAGAATCAGCATTTT.

V gene TRBV12-3 or TRBV12-4 combines with J gene TRBJ2-7; TRBD1 agrees at 7 bases. The CDR3 totals 13 residues. V gave up 5 bases and J gave up 2 bases; unmatched junction bases: 3. This CDR3 is CASSGTAAYEQYF. CDR3 bases: TGTGCCAGCAGTGGGACAGCGGCCTACGAGCAGTACTTC.

The CDR3 is CASSLGRQGRTEAFF. For the CDR3, the DNA is TGTGCCAGCAGTTTAGGGCGACAGGGGCGGACTGAAGCTTTCTTT. The chain recombines TRBV28 with TRBJ1-1; 8 bases align to TRBD1. Germline loops: CDR1 MDHEN, CDR2 SYDVKM. The length of the CDR3 is 15 residues. J lost 5 bases, V lost 2 bases, and 7 bases had no gene match.

This sequence joins TRBV19 and TRBJ1-2, with a tentative D call TRBD1 (6 bases). The CDR3 is made up of 14 amino acids. Trimming pared 5 bases from V and 4 bases from J, leaving 14 bases between. Germline loops: CDR1 LNHDA, CDR2 SQIVND (reference sequence). The CDR3 here is CASSPDRRSYGYTF. The CDR3 nucleotides read TGTGCCAGTAGTCCGGACAGAAGATCCTATGGCTACACCTTC.

The chain links TRBV30 to TRBJ1-4; 7 positions agree with TRBD1. From germline, CDR1 is GTSNPN and CDR2 SVGIG (reference sequence). Trimming took 0 bases from V and 4 from J; bases not matched to a gene: 2. CDR3 length equals 14 residues. The CDR3, as DNA: TGTGCCTGGAGTGTGGACAGGATTAATGAAAAACTGTTTTTT. This encodes CAWSVDRINEKLFF.

The CDR3 DNA follows: TGTGCCAGCAGCTTAATGGCCGGGACCTACAATGAGCAGTTCTTC. Its protein is CASSLMAGTYNEQFF. The chain is built from TRBV7-3 and TRBJ2-1, with D maybe TRBD2 (5 bases). This CDR3 comprises 15 residues. Trimming removed 1 base from V and 2 bases from J, with 9 bases in between. Germline lookup yields CDR1 SGHTA and CDR2 FQGTGA. Together with reference TRBV7-3 and TRBJ2-1, the CDR3 gives the full variable domain: GAGVSQTPSNKVTEKGKYVELRCDPISGHTALYWYRQSLGQGPEFLIYFQGTGAADDSGLPNDRFFAVRPEGSVSTLKIQRTERGDSAVYLCASSLMAGTYNEQFFGPGTRLTVL.

The chain links TRBV11-2 to TRBJ1-3; no clear D gene. Trimming took 0 bases from V and 0 from J, leaving 12 bases between them. Germline V CDR1 and CDR2: SGHAT, FQNNGV. The CDR3 has 17 residues. DNA of the CDR3: TGTGCCAGCAGCTTAGATATCCGAGGCCACTCTGGAAACACCATATATTTT. Translation gives CASSLDIRGHSGNTIYF.

J is TRBJ2-1 and V is TRBV6-5; 9 nucleotides agree with TRBD2. The junction had 4 bases not matched to a gene; V was cut back by 5 bases and J by 2 bases. Looked up from germline, CDR1 is MNHEY and CDR2 is SVGAGI. The CDR3 is 15 amino acids. CDR3 in amino acids: CASSRSGGAYNEQFF. The CDR3 DNA sequence: TGTGCCAGCAGTCGTAGCGGGGGCGCCTACAATGAGCAGTTCTTC.

Only a few counts were recorded for this clone. The rearrangement links TRBV28 to TRBJ1-1; no reliable D call. Germline lookup yields CDR1 MDHEN and CDR2 SYDVKM. The V and J ends lost 7 bases and 1 base respectively, with 13 bases between them. The CDR3 is made up of 14 amino acids. Written as DNA, the CDR3 is TGTGCCAGCAATAGCCCCGAGGGGAACACTGAAGCTTTCTTT. Its protein product is CASNSPEGNTEAFF.

This chain joins TRBV2 and TRBJ1-4; no firm D call. Germline lookup yields CDR1 SNHLY and CDR2 FYNNEI. The CDR3 is 14 amino acids. V lost 4 bases and J lost 8, with 14 bases in between. The CDR3 DNA follows: TGTGCCAGCAGTGTGAGTCCCGGACTGGAAAAACTGTTTTTT. It encodes CASSVSPGLEKLFF.

The genes are TRBV24-1 and TRBJ2-2; 7 nucleotides agree with TRBD1. V was pared by 3 bases and J by 4 bases, with 7 bases of the junction left unmatched. The CDR3 is 16 amino acids. Looked up from germline, CDR1 is KGHDR and CDR2 is SFDVKD. The CDR3 reads CATSDRTGRSTGELFF. In DNA form, the CDR3 reads TGTGCCACCAGTGATAGGACAGGCAGGTCCACCGGGGAGCTGTTTTTT.

The V gene is TRBV7-8, the J gene TRBJ2-7, with 9 bases matching TRBD2. The CDR3 has 15 amino acids. Germline trimming cut 7 bases from V and 2 bases from J; bases unmatched to any gene: 9. Germline lookup yields CDR1 SGHVS and CDR2 FQNEAQ. This chain's CDR3 is CASKLPGGGAYEQYF. CDR3 DNA: TGTGCCAGCAAACTCCCCGGCGGGGGGGCCTACGAGCAGTACTTC.

The chain uses TRBV5-4 and TRBJ2-5, with 7 nucleotides matching TRBD1. The CDR3 consists of 15 residues. CDR1 is SGHNT, CDR2 YYREEE, per germline (reference sequence). V lost 2 bases to trimming and J lost 0 bases; unmatched junction nucleotides: 4. Here the CDR3 reads CASSFGTAYQETQYF. The CDR3 DNA reads TGTGCCAGCAGCTTCGGGACAGCGTACCAAGAGACCCAGTACTTC. The whole variable domain, remainder taken from reference TRBV5-4 and TRBJ2-5, is ETGVTQSPTHLIKTRGQQVTLRCSSQSGHNTVSWYQQALGQGPQFIFQYYREEENGRGNFPPRFSGLQFPNYSSELNVNALELDDSALYLCASSFGTAYQETQYFGPGTRLLVL.

The chain joins TRBV5-8 to TRBJ1-5; a weak D match, TRBD1 (5 bases). Trimming left V 4 bases short and J 0 bases short, with 14 bases between. The CDR3 is 16 residues long. Germline V gene lookup returns CDR1 SGHTS and CDR2 YDEGEE. The CDR3 sequence is CASSLRGMDSNQPQHF. Written as DNA, the CDR3 is TGTGCCAGCAGCCTTAGGGGAATGGATAGCAATCAGCCCCAGCATTTT.

V is TRBV30 and J is TRBJ1-2; D remains unclear. Germline V gene lookup returns CDR1 GTSNPN and CDR2 SVGIG (reference sequence). The CDR3 length is 12 residues. V was cut by 1 base and J by 1 base, with 4 bases left in between. CDR3 DNA: TGTGCCTGGAGTGACAGTAACTATGGCTACACCTTC. Translation: CAWSDSNYGYTF.

J is TRBJ1-2 and V is TRBV28; 7 bases agree with TRBD1. This CDR3 is built from 14 residues. With 4 bases clipped from V and 5 bases from J, the junction kept 7 bases outside the gene matches. CDR1 MDHEN and CDR2 SYDVKM come from the germline V gene. CDR3 region: CASSYPGQTYGYTF. The CDR3 coding sequence is TGTGCCAGCAGTTACCCGGGACAGACTTATGGCTACACCTTC.

The V call is TRBV5-8, the J call TRBJ2-7; D gene uncertain. The CDR3 loop spans 15 amino acids. Per germline, CDR1 SGHTS and CDR2 YDEGEE. Trimming removed 0 bases at V and 0 bases at J, with 10 bases between. For the CDR3, the DNA is TGTGCCAGCAGCTTGGGGCAGATACCCTCCTACGAGCAGTACTTC. The encoded protein is CASSLGQIPSYEQYF.